This T cell receptor (beta chain) was identified in a study of T cell responses to AZD1222 COVID-19 vaccine. Notes on the study in general: Mostly white British, mostly female donors; authors suggested clonal diversity may be underestimated.

Concerning this clone itself: Its target is unknown. Its ends do not fully match the called genes, so a read error is possible.

Germline V CDR1 and CDR2: MNHNS, SASEGT. The CDR3 runs 14 residues. This table comes from immunoSEQ multiplex PCR, and its TCRdb copy is limited to in-frame clones, with some not included. Of over 75,000 clones in the sample, roughly 89% were seen once. The sample consisted of peripheral blood, taken on day 0 of AZD1222 vaccination. V gene TRBV6-1 combines with J gene TRBJ2-1; 8 nucleotides align to TRBD2. This TCR came from an adult in good health. CDR3 residues: CASSQAGEINEQFF. The CDR3 DNA reads TGTGCCAGCAGTCAAGCGGGAGAAATAAATGAGCAGTTCTTC.